This T cell receptor (beta chain) originates from a study of blood T cell repertoires in COVID-19. Study details: Whether acute or convalescent, the COVID-19 samples came from the United States, Italy and Spain. From T cells, B-cell-depleted T cells, or PBMCs came the material, which was cDNA or gDNA.

Unmatched junction bases numbered 1, after V lost 9 bases and J lost 0 bases. This CDR3 contains 12 residues. Germline-derived CDR1 and CDR2 are SNHLY and FYNNEI. Authors' processing steps: Amplifying reference gene primers gave estimates of nucleated cell counts. Profiled with immunoSEQ multiplex PCR; TCRdb holds only in-frame clones, not every one. V, J and clone size were drawn from that table, and D and trimming were deduced from the DNA. The data contain some 150,000 clones, about 82% of them seen just once; the ten biggest clones take up approximately 8.2%. Sequencing was carried out using peripheral blood. The sequence derives from a woman aged 60-75 years with acute or convalescent COVID-19. The chain couples TRBV2 to TRBJ1-2; 7 bases are a match to TRBD1. CDR3 nucleotide sequence: TGTGCCAGACAGGGGACTAACTATGGCTACACCTTC. Its protein product is CARQGTNYGYTF.